This passage covers 15 T cell receptor beta chains from one sample sequenced in a study of T cell responses to AZD1222 COVID-19 vaccine. Sequenced by immunoSEQ multiplex PCR; TCRdb stores in-frame clones only, minus some. The sample has some 120,000 clones; roughly 85% are singletons. The specimen was peripheral blood, collected on day 0 of MenACWY control vaccination. Every receptor here comes from an adult in good health.

This clone was counted between two and nine times. This chain uses TRBV2 with TRBJ2-7; 7 nucleotides agree with TRBD1. V shed 3 bases, J shed 5 bases, and the junction held 1 base outside the gene matches. CDR1 SNHLY and CDR2 FYNNEI come from the germline V gene. This CDR3 has 12 residues. The CDR3 coding sequence is TGTGCCAGCAGTGATGACAGGGACGAGCAGTACTTC. It codes for CASSDDRDEQYF.

V is TRBV30 and J is TRBJ2-1; a weak D match, TRBD2 (5 bases). This CDR3 contains 16 residues. CDR1 and CDR2 (germline): GTSNPN, SVGIG (reference sequence). The germline V and J ends were trimmed by 1 base and 0 bases, with 13 bases remaining between them. DNA for the CDR3: TGTGCCTGGAGTGCTATGGACTCGCGCTCCTACAATGAGCAGTTCTTC. Its translation: CAWSAMDSRSYNEQFF.

V is TRBV3-1 (or the pseudogene TRBV3-2) and J is TRBJ2-7, with D possibly TRBD1 on 6 matching bases. Germline CDR1 is LGHDT and CDR2 is YNNKEL (reference sequence). V shed 3 bases and J shed 1 base, with 13 bases lying between them. This CDR3 is 15 amino acids long. As DNA, the CDR3 is TGTGCCAGCAGCCATCCCGGACAGCAGTCCTACGAGCAGTACTTC. Its translation is CASSHPGQQSYEQYF.

The rearrangement uses TRBV7-2 and TRBJ1-1, with D maybe TRBD1 (5 bases). The CDR3 length is 11 residues. Germline V lookup: CDR1 SGHTA, CDR2 FQGNSA. The ends were cut back, 8 bases at V and 10 bases at J, with 14 bases in the middle. The DNA for the CDR3 is TGTGCCAGCGGTCCGGGACTAGGAGCTTTCTTT. As protein: CASGPGLGAFF.

This clone occurred once. This chain connects TRBV4-1 to TRBJ1-3; D unresolved. Trimming removed 6 bases from V and 0 bases from J, with 15 bases in between. The CDR3 extends over 16 amino acids. CDR1 and CDR2 (germline): MGHRA, YSYEKL. The CDR3 sequence: CASRLTDVYSGNTIYF. The CDR3 region has the DNA TGCGCCAGCAGGCTGACGGACGTTTACTCTGGAAACACCATATATTTT.

The chain employs TRBV7-2 and TRBJ1-2; a possible D gene is TRBD1 (6 bases). The germline CDR1 and CDR2 sequences are SGHTA and FQGNSA. The CDR3 runs to 14 residues. V lost 1 base and J lost 2, with 8 bases in between. The CDR3 DNA reads TGTGCCAGCAGCTTAGGGGGACACAACTATGGCTACACCTTC. Translated, it gives CASSLGGHNYGYTF. Variable domain in full (rest from reference TRBV7-2 and TRBJ1-2): GAGVSQSPSNKVTEKGKDVELRCDPISGHTALYWYRQSLGQGLEFLIYFQGNSAPDKSGLPSDRFSAERTGGSVSTLTIQRTQQEDSAVYLCASSLGGHNYGYTFGSGTRLTVV.

V gene TRBV19 combines with J gene TRBJ1-3; D remains unclear. The CDR3 runs 18 residues. Germline-derived CDR1 and CDR2 are LNHDA and SQIVND (reference sequence). The V end lost 4 bases, the J end lost 0 bases, and 19 bases lay between the germline ends. The CDR3 here is CASSNPAVGRSSGNTIYF. Here the CDR3 DNA reads TGTGCCAGTAGTAACCCTGCGGTAGGCAGGAGCTCTGGAAACACCATATATTTT.

J is TRBJ1-2 and V is TRBV5-1, with 7 bases identical to TRBD1. CDR1 SGHRS and CDR2 YFSETQ come from the germline V gene. The CDR3 is made up of 15 amino acids. V was clipped by 3 bases and J by 0 bases; unmatched bases: 5. The CDR3 reads CASSWDSTANYGYTF. DNA of the CDR3: TGCGCCAGCAGCTGGGACAGTACCGCTAACTATGGCTACACCTTC. The full variable domain, in which reference TRBV5-1 and TRBJ1-2 provide the parts outside the CDR3, is KAGVTQTPRYLIKTRGQQVTLSCSPISGHRSVSWYQQTPGQGLQFLFEYFSETQRNKGNFPGRFSGRQFSNSRSEMNVSTLELGDSALYLCASSWDSTANYGYTFGSGTRLTVV.

The rearrangement uses TRBV11-1 and TRBJ1-6; 10 nucleotides align to TRBD1. Germline loops: CDR1 SGHAT, CDR2 FQDESV (reference sequence). With 8 bases clipped from V and 9 bases from J, the junction kept 4 bases outside the gene matches. The CDR3 totals 13 residues. CDR3 protein: CASGGQGGSPLHF. DNA of the CDR3: TGTGCCAGCGGAGGACAGGGGGGTTCACCCCTCCACTTT.

V gene TRBV5-1 combines with J gene TRBJ1-2; D is unresolved. This CDR3 is 12 amino acids long. The V end was cut by 4 bases, the J end by 4 bases, with 8 bases between. CDR1 is SGHRS, CDR2 YFSETQ, per germline. The CDR3 nucleotides are TGCGCCAGCAGCGACGGTCTCTATGGCTACACCTTC. Translating it yields CASSDGLYGYTF.

The rearrangement joins TRBV7-2 to TRBJ1-2; TRBD1 might be the D (5 bases). The CDR3 loop spans 15 amino acids. V lost 4 bases and J lost 8, with 20 bases in between. Germline CDR1 is SGHTA and CDR2 is FQGNSA. The CDR3 sequence: CASSSSTPTGGGYTF. CDR3 DNA sequence: TGTGCCAGCAGCTCCTCAACCCCTACAGGAGGCGGCTACACCTTC.

Here the CDR3 DNA reads TGTGCCAGCTCACCCCAGGGTACGAATGAGCAGTTCTTC. As protein: CASSPQGTNEQFF. The chain combines TRBV18 with TRBJ2-1, with a weak D call TRBD1 (5 bases). The germline V gene encodes CDR1 KGHSH and CDR2 LQKENI. V was clipped by 3 bases and J by 7 bases, with 10 bases between them. This CDR3 has 13 amino acids.

V gene TRBV14 combines with J gene TRBJ1-1; no firm D call. The V gene's germline CDR1 is SGHDN and CDR2 FVKESK. This CDR3 region has 13 residues. V lost 6 bases and J 1 base, leaving 9 bases between the germline ends. The CDR3 loop reads CASRLQANTEAFF. The CDR3 DNA reads as TGTGCCAGCAGACTCCAGGCGAACACTGAAGCTTTCTTT.

The J gene is TRBJ1-1, the V gene TRBV2, with 9 bases aligning to TRBD1. J gave up 4 bases and V 6 bases, and 12 bases lay outside the gene matches. CDR1 and CDR2 from the germline V gene are SNHLY and FYNNEI. CDR3 length: 16 amino acids. CDR3 amino acids: CASSAYRGRLGTEAFF. Written as DNA, the CDR3 is TGTGCCAGCAGCGCCTACAGGGGGCGCCTGGGCACTGAAGCTTTCTTT.

This clone came up a few times. The V call is TRBV6-2 or TRBV6-3, the J call TRBJ1-2; no reliable D call. The CDR3 spans 16 residues. With 0 bases removed from V and 3 bases from J, the gap between germline ends came to 14 bases. Germline CDR1 and CDR2: MNHEY and SVGEGT. CDR3 nucleotide sequence: TGTGCCAGCAGTTACTCGGACTCCGGGCCGCACTATGGCTACACCTTC. This codes for CASSYSDSGPHYGYTF.